What follows are 5 T cell receptor beta chains derived from one specimen sequenced in a study of T cells expressing NK-cell markers. TCRdb re-called the 5' RACE reads and catalogs CDR3 proteins one per entry, DNA excluded. Its listing shows about 120,000 distinct CDR3 sequences. Sequencing used blood T cells: a sorted CD56 or NKG2C T cell subset, CD4+ or CD8+ T cells, or bulk PBMC T cells (not recorded which). These receptors came from a woman aged 18-70 years in good health.

The chain has TRBV7-2 and TRBJ2-1; TCRdb names TRBD1, which stays unverified in the absence of DNA. This CDR3 contains 11 residues. The V gene's germline CDR1 is SGHTA and CDR2 FQGNSA. The CDR3: CAAGDYNEQFF.

The chain couples TRBV7-9 to TRBJ1-2; TCRdb's D call of TRBD1 is untestable without DNA. The CDR3 consists of 16 residues. The germline gives CDR1 SEHNR, CDR2 FQNEAQ (reference sequence). CDR3 sequence: CASSRAGTGGFYGYTF.

The V gene is TRBV28, the J gene TRBJ2-5; TCRdb designates TRBD1, a call that cannot be tested without DNA. The CDR3 consists of 15 residues. Looked up from germline, CDR1 is MDHEN and CDR2 is SYDVKM. CDR3 in amino acids: CASSFGARDGETQYF.

The rearrangement links TRBV11-2 to TRBJ2-3; TCRdb picks TRBD2, but there is no DNA to check that call. This CDR3 contains 15 residues. Germline CDR1 SGHAT, CDR2 FQNNGV. This CDR3 is CASSPMAGREDTQYF.

The rearrangement links TRBV24-1 to TRBJ2-1; TCRdb's D call of TRBD1 is untestable without DNA. The germline gives CDR1 KGHDR, CDR2 SFDVKD. The CDR3 loop spans 13 amino acids. CDR3 residues: CATSEPGTGYRFF.